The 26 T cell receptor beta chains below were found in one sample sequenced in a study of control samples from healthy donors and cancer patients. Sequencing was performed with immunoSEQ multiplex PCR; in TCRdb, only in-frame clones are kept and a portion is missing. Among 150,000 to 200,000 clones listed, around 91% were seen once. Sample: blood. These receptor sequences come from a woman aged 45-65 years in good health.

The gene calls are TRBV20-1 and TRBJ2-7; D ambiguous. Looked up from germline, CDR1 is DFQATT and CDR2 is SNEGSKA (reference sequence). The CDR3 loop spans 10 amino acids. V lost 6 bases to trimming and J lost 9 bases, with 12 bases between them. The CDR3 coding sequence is TGCAGTGCCAGTTCCACGGGGCAGTACTTC. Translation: CSASSTGQYF.

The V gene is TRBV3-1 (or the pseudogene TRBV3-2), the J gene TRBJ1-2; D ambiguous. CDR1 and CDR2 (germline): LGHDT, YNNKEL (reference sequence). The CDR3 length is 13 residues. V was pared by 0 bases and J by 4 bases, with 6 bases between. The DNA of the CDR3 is TGTGCCAGCAGCCAAGATTTATCCTATGGCTACACCTTC. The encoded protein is CASSQDLSYGYTF.

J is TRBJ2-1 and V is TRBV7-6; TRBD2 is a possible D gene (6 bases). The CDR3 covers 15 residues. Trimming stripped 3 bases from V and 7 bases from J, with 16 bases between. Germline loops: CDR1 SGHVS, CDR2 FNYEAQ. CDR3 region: CASSLRPGSGNEQFF. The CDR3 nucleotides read TGTGCCAGCAGCTTGCGGCCGGGAAGCGGGAATGAGCAGTTCTTC.

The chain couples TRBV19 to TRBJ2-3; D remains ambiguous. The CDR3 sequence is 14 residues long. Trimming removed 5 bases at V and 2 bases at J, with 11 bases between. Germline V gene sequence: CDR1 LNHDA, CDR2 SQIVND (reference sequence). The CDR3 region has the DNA TGTGCCAGTAGTGGTAATCTAAACACAGATACGCAGTATTTT. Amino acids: CASSGNLNTDTQYF.

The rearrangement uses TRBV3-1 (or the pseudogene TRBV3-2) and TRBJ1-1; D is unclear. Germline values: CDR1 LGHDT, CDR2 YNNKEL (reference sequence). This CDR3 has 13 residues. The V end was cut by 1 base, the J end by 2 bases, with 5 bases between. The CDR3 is CASSQAVNTEAFF. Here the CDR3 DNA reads TGTGCCAGCAGCCAAGCCGTAAACACTGAAGCTTTCTTT.

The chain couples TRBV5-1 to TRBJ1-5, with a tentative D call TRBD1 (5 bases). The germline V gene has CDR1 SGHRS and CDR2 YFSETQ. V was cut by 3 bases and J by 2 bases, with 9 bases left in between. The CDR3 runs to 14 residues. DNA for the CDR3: TGCGCCAGCAGCTCAGACAGTCGCAATCAGCCCCAGCATTTT. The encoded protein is CASSSDSRNQPQHF.

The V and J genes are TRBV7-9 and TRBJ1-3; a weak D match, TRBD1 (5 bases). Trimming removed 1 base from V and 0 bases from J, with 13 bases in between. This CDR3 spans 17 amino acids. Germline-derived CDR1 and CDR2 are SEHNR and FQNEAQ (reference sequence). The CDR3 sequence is CASSLGTGGSSGNTIYF. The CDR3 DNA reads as TGTGCCAGCAGCTTAGGAACTGGGGGGAGCTCTGGAAACACCATATATTTT.

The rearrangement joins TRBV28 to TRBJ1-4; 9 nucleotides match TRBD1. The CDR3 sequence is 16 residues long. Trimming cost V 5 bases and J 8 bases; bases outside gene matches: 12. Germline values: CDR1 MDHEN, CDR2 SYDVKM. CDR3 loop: CASSTPRQGVREKLFF. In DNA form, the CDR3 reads TGTGCCAGCAGTACCCCCCGACAGGGGGTTAGGGAAAAACTGTTTTTT.

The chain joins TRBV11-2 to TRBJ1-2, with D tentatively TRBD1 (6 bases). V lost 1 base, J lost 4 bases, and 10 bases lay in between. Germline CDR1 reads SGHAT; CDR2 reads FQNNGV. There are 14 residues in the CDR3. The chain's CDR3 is CASSLGGGGYGYTF. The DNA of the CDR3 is TGTGCCAGCAGCTTAGGGGGGGGCGGCTATGGCTACACCTTC.

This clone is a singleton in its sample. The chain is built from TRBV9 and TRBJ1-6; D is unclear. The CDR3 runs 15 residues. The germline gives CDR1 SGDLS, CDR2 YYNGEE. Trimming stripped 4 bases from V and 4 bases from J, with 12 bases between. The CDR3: CASSPPEGYNSPLHF. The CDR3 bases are TGTGCCAGCAGCCCCCCCGAGGGTTATAATTCACCCCTCCACTTT. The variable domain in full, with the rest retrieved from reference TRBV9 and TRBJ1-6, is DSGVTQTPKHLITATGQRVTLRCSPRSGDLSVYWYQQSLDQGLQFLIQYYNGEERAKGNILERFSAQQFPDLHSELNLSSLELGDSALYFCASSPPEGYNSPLHFGNGTRLTVT.

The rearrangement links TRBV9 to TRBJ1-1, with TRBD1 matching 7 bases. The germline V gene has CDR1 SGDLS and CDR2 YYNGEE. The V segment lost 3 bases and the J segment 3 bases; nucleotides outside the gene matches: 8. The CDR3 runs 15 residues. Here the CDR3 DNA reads TGTGCCAGCAGCGATAAAGAGACAGGGTACACTGAAGCTTTCTTT. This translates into CASSDKETGYTEAFF.

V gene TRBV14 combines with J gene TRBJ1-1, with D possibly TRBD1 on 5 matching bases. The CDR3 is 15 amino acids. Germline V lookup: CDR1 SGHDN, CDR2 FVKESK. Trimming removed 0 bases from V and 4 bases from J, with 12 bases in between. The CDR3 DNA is TGTGCCAGCAGCCAAGACGGCAGGGCTTTCACTGAAGCTTTCTTT. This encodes CASSQDGRAFTEAFF.

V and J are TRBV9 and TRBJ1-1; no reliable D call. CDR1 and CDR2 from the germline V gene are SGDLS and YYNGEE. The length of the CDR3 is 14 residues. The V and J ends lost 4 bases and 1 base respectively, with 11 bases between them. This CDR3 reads CASSLLSENTEAFF. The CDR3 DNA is TGTGCCAGCAGCCTCCTAAGCGAGAACACTGAAGCTTTCTTT.

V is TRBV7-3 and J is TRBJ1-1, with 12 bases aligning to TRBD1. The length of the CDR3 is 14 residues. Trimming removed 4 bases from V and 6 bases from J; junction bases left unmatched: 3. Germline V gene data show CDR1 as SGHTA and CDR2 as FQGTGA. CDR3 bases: TGTGCCAGCAGCTCGGGACAGGGGGCTTCTGAAGCTTTCTTT. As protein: CASSSGQGASEAFF. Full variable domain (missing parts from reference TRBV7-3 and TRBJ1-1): GAGVSQTPSNKVTEKGKYVELRCDPISGHTALYWYRQSLGQGPEFLIYFQGTGAADDSGLPNDRFFAVRPEGSVSTLKIQRTERGDSAVYLCASSSGQGASEAFFGQGTRLTVV.

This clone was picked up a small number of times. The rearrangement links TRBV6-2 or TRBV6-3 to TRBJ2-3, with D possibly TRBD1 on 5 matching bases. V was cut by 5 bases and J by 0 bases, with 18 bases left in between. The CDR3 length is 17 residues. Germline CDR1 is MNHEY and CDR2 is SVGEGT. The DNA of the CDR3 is TGTGCCAGCAGTAGGGCCCGTGGGGCCTCGAGCACAGATACGCAGTATTTT. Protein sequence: CASSRARGASSTDTQYF.

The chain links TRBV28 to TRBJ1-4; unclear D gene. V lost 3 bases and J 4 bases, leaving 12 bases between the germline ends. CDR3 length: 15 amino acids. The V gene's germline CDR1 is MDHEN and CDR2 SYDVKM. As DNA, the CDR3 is TGTGCCAGCAGTTTTAGTCGATTGGGTAATGAAAAACTGTTTTTT. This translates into CASSFSRLGNEKLFF.

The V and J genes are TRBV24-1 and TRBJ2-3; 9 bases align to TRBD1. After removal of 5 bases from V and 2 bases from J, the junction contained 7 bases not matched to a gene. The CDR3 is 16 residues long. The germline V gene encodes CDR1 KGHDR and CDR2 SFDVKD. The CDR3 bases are TGTGCCACCAGTGCAGCCCGGGACAGGGTCACAGATACGCAGTATTTT. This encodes CATSAARDRVTDTQYF.

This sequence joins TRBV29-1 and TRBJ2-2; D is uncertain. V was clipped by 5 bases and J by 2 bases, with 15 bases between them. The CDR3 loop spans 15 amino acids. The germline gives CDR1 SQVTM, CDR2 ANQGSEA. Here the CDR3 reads CSVFSSEKNTGELFF. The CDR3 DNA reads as TGCAGCGTTTTTTCGTCAGAAAAAAACACCGGGGAGCTGTTTTTT.

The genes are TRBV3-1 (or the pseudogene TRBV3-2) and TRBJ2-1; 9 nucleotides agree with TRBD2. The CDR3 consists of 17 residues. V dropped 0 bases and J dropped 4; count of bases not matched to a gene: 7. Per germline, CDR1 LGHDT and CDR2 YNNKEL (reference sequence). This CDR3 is CASSQDFRREGYNEQFF. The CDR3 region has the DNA TGTGCCAGCAGCCAAGATTTCCGGCGGGAGGGGTACAATGAGCAGTTCTTC.

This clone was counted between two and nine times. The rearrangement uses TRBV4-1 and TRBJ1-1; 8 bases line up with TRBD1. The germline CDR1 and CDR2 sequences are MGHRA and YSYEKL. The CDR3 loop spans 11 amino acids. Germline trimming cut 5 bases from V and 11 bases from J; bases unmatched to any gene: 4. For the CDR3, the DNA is TGCGCCAGCAGCGACTACAGGGGGGCTTTCTTT. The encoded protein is CASSDYRGAFF.

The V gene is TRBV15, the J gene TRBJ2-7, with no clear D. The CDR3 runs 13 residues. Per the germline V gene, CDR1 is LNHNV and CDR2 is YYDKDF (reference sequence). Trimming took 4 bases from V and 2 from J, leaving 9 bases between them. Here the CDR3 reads CATSTDGAYEQYF. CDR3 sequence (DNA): TGTGCCACCAGCACGGACGGAGCCTACGAGCAGTACTTC.

In nucleotides, the CDR3 is TGTGCCAGCAGCCCGGACCGGGCCTACAATGAGCAGTTCTTC. This sequence encodes CASSPDRAYNEQFF. The J gene is TRBJ2-1, the V gene TRBV28; D is uncertain. V shed 6 bases and J shed 2 bases, with 11 bases lying between them. Germline V gives CDR1 MDHEN, CDR2 SYDVKM. This CDR3 has 14 residues.

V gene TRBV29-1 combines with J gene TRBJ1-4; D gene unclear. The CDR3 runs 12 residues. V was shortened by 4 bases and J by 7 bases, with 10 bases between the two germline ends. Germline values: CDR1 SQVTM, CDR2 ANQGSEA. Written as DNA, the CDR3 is TGCAGCGTTGGTTATGGAACTGAAAAACTGTTTTTT. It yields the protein CSVGYGTEKLFF.

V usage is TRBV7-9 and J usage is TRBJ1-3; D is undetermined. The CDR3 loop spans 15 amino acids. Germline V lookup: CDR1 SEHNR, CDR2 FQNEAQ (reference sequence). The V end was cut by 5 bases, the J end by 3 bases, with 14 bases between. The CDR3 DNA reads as TGTGCCAGCAGCCCCCCGTTTCGCGTTGGAAACACCATATATTTT. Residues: CASSPPFRVGNTIYF.

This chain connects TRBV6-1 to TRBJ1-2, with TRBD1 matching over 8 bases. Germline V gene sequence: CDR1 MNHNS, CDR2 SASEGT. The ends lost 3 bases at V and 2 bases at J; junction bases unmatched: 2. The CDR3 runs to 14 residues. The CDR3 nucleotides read TGTGCCAGCAGTGAGGCAGGGGGCAACTATGGCTACACCTTC. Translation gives CASSEAGGNYGYTF.

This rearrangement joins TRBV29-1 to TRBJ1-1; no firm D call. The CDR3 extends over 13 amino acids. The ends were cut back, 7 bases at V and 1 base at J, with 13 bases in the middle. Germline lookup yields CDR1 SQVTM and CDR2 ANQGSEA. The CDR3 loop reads CSGEGWGNTEAFF. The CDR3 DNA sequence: TGCAGCGGGGAAGGGTGGGGGAACACTGAAGCTTTCTTT.